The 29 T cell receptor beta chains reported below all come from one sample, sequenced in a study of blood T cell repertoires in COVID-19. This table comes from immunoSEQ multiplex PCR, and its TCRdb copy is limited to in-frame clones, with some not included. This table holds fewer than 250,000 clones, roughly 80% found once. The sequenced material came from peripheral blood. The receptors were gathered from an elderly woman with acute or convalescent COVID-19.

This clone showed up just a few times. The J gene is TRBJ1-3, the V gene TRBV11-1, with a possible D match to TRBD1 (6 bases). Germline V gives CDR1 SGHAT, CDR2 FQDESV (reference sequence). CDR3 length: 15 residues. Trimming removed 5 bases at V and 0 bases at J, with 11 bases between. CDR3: CASSPRTASGNTIYF. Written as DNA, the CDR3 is TGTGCCAGCAGCCCGCGGACAGCCTCTGGAAACACCATATATTTT.

The CDR3 sequence is CASSVGGSGQSTDTQYF. The CDR3, as DNA: TGTGCCAGCAGCGTAGGAGGAAGCGGGCAGAGCACAGATACGCAGTATTTT. The gene calls are TRBV9 and TRBJ2-3, with a tentative D call TRBD2 (6 bases). V was trimmed by 0 bases and J by 0 bases, leaving 14 bases between them. Germline V gives CDR1 SGDLS, CDR2 YYNGEE. The CDR3 runs to 17 residues.

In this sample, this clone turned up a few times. CDR3 residues: CASSLTGTGPNTEAFF. The CDR3 region has the DNA TGTGCCAGCAGCCTTACCGGGACAGGGCCGAACACTGAAGCTTTCTTT. This chain connects TRBV7-9 to TRBJ1-1; 9 bases align to TRBD1. There are 16 residues in the CDR3. J gave up 1 base and V 5 bases, and 8 bases lay outside the gene matches. Germline CDR1 is SEHNR and CDR2 is FQNEAQ (reference sequence).

CDR3 sequence (DNA): TGTGCCAGCCATACAGGGGGGCGCATAGATACGCAGTATTTT. It codes for CASHTGGRIDTQYF. The J gene is TRBJ2-3, the V gene TRBV5-6, with TRBD1 matching 8 bases. The CDR3 runs 14 residues. J gave up 5 bases and V 7 bases, and 9 bases lay outside the gene matches. Germline V lookup: CDR1 SGHDT, CDR2 YYEEEE.

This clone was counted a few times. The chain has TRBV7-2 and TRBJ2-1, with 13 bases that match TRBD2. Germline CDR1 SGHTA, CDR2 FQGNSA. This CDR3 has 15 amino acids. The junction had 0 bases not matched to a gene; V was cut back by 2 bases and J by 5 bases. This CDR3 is CASSLTSGRDNEQFF. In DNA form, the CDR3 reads TGTGCCAGCAGCTTAACTAGCGGGAGGGACAATGAGCAGTTCTTC.

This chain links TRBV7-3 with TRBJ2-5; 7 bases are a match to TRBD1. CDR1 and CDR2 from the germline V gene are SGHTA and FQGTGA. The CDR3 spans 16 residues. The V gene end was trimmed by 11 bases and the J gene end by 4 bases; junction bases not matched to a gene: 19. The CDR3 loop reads CASAPLPPTGSETQYF. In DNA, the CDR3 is TGTGCCTCCGCCCCCTTACCACCGACAGGGTCAGAGACCCAGTACTTC.

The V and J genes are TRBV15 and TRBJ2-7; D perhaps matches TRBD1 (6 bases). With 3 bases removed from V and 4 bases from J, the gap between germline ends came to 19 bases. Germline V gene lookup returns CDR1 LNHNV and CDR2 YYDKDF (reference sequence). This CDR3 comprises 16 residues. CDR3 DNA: TGTGCCACCAGCAGGGACCCGGACAGCACGAGATACGAGCAGTACTTC. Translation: CATSRDPDSTRYEQYF.

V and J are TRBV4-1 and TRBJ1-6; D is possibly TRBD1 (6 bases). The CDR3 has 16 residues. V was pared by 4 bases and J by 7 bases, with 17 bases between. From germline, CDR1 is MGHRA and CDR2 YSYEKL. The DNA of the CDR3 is TGCGCCAGCAGCCTCCAACAGGGTATAGACAATTCACCCCTCCACTTT. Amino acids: CASSLQQGIDNSPLHF.

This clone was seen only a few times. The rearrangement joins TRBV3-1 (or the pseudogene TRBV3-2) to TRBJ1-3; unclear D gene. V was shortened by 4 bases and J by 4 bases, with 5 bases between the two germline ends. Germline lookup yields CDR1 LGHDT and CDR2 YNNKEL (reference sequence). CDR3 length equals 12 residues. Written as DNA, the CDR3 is TGTGCCAGCAGCCCTCCCGGAAACACCATATATTTT. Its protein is CASSPPGNTIYF.

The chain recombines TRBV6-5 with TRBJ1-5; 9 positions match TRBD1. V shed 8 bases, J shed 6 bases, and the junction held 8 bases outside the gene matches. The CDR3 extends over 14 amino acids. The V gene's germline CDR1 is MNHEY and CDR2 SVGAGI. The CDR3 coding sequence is TGTGCCAGCGGCGGGACAGGGTTAGGTCAGCCCCAGCATTTT. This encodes CASGGTGLGQPQHF.

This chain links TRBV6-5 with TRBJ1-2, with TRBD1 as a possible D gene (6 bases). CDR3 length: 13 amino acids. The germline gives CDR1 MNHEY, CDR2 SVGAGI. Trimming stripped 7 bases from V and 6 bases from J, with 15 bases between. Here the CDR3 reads CASKPTGLDGYTF. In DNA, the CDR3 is TGTGCCAGCAAGCCAACAGGGTTGGATGGCTACACCTTC.

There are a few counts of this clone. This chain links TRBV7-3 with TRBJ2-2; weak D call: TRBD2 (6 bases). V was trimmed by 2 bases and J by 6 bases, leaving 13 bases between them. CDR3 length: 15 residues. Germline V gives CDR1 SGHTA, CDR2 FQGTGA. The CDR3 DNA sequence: TGTGCCAGCAGCTTAGGGAGGTCCACCCCCGGGGAGCTGTTTTTT. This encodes CASSLGRSTPGELFF. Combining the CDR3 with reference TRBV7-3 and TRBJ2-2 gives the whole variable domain GAGVSQTPSNKVTEKGKYVELRCDPISGHTALYWYRQSLGQGPEFLIYFQGTGAADDSGLPNDRFFAVRPEGSVSTLKIQRTERGDSAVYLCASSLGRSTPGELFFGEGSRLTVL.

The CDR3 nucleotides are TGTGCCAGCAGCCTAGGGACAGGGGCTGGAAACACCATATATTTT. Protein: CASSLGTGAGNTIYF. This chain joins TRBV5-6 and TRBJ1-3, with 10 bases lining up with TRBD1. The length of the CDR3 is 15 residues. Germline assignment: CDR1 SGHDT and CDR2 YYEEEE. V gave up 4 bases and J gave up 2 bases; unmatched junction bases: 3.

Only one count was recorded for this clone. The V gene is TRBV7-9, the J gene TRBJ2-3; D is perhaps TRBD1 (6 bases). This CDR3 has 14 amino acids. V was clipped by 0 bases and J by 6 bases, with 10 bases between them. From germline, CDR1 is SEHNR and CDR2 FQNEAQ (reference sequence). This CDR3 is CASSLAGTWDTQYF. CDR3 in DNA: TGTGCCAGCAGCTTAGCTGGGACATGGGATACGCAGTATTTT.

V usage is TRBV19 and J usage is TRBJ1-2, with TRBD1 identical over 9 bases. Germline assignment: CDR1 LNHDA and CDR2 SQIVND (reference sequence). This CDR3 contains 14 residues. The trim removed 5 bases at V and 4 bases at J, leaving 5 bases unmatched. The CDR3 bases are TGTGCCAGTAGTCAGGGACAGGGCGTCTATGGCTACACCTTC. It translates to CASSQGQGVYGYTF. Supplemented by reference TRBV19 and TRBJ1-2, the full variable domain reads DGGITQSPKYLFRKEGQNVTLSCEQNLNHDAMYWYRQDPGQGLRLIYYSQIVNDFQKGDIAEGYSVSREKKESFPLTVTSAQKNPTAFYLCASSQGQGVYGYTFGSGTRLTVV.

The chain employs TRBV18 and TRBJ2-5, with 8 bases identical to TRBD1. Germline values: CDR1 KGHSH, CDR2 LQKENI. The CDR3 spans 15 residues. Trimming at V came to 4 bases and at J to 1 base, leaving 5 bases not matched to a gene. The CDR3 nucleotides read TGTGCCAGCTCACAAGGGACAGGAGGCCAAGAGACCCAGTACTTC. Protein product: CASSQGTGGQETQYF.

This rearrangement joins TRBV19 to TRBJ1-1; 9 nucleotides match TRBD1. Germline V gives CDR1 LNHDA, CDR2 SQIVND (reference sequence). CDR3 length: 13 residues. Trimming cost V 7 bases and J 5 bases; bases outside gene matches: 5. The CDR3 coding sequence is TGTGCCAGTACAGGGACAGGGAGGACTGAAGCTTTCTTT. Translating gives CASTGTGRTEAFF.

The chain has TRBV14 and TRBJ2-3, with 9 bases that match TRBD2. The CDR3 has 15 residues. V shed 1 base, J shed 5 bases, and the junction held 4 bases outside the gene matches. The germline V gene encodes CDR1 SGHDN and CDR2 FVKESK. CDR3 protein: CASSQGGGGLDTQYF. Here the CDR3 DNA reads TGTGCCAGCAGCCAAGGCGGGGGGGGGCTAGATACGCAGTATTTT.

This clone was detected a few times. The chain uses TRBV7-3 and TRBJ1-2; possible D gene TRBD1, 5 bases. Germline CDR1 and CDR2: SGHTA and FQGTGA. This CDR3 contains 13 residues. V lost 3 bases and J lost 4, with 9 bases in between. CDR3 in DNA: TGTGCCAGCAGCTTCGACGGGGGCTATGGCTACACCTTC. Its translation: CASSFDGGYGYTF.

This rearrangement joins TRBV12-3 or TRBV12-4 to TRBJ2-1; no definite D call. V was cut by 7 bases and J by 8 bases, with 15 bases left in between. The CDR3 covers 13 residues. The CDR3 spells CASNLAGSHEQFF. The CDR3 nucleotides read TGTGCCAGCAATCTGGCCGGGTCGCATGAGCAGTTCTTC.

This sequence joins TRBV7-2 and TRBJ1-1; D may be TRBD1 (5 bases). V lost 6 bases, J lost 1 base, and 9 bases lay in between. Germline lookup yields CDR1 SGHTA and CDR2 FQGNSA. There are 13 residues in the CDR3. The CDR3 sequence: CASRHGGNTEAFF. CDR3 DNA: TGTGCCAGCAGGCACGGGGGGAACACTGAAGCTTTCTTT.

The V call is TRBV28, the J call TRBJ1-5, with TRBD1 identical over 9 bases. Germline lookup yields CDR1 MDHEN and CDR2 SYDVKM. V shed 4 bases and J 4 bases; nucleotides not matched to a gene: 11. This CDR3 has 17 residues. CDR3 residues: CASSSGQGNSRNQPQHF. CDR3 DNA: TGTGCCAGCAGTTCCGGACAGGGGAATTCGCGGAATCAGCCCCAGCATTTT.

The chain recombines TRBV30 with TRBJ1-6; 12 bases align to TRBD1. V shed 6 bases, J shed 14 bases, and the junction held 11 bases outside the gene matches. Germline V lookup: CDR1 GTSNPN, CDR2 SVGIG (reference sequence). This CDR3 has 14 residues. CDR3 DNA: TGTGCCTGTCCGCTGGGACAGGGGGCGGGAGCCCTCCACTTT. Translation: CACPLGQGAGALHF.

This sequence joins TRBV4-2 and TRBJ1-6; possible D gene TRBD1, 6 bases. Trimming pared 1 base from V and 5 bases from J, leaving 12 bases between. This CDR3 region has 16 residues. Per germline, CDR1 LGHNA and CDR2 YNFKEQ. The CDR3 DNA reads TGTGCCAGCAGCCAAGTGGGGGGGCATGATAATTCACCCCTCCACTTT. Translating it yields CASSQVGGHDNSPLHF.

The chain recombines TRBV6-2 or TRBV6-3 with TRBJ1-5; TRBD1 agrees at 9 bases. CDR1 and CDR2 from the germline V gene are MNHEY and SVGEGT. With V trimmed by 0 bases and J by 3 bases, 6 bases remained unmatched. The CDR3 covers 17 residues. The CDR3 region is CASSYSIGQGTNQPQHF. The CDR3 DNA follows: TGTGCCAGCAGTTACTCGATTGGACAGGGGACCAATCAGCCCCAGCATTTT.

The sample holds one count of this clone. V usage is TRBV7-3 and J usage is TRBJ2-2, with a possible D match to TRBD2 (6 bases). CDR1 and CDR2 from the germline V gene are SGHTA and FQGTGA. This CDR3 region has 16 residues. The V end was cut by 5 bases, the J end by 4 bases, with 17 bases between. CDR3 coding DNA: TGTGCCAGCAGCCGCGGAGGCGGGACGCGCACCGGGGAGCTGTTTTTT. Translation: CASSRGGGTRTGELFF.

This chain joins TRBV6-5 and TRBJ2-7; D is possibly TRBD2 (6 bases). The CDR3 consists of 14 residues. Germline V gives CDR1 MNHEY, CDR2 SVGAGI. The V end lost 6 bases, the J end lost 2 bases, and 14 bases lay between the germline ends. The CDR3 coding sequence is TGTGCCAGCAGCGGAGGGGCGGCGCCCTACGAGCAGTACTTC. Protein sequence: CASSGGAAPYEQYF.

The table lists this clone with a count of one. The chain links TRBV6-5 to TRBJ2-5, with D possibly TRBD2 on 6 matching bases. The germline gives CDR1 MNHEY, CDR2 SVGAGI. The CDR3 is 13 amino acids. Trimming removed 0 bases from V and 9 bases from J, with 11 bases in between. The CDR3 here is CASSYSTGGSQYF. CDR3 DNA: TGTGCCAGCAGTTACTCGACTGGGGGGTCCCAGTACTTC.

CDR3 coding DNA: TGTGCCAGCAGCCCAGGGACAGGGGGCGGTGGCTACACCTTC. Translation: CASSPGTGGGGYTF. This rearrangement joins TRBV11-3 to TRBJ1-2; 12 bases match TRBD1. Germline-derived CDR1 and CDR2 are SGHNT and YENEEA. V was pared by 5 bases and J by 7 bases, with 5 bases of the junction left unmatched. The CDR3 totals 14 residues.